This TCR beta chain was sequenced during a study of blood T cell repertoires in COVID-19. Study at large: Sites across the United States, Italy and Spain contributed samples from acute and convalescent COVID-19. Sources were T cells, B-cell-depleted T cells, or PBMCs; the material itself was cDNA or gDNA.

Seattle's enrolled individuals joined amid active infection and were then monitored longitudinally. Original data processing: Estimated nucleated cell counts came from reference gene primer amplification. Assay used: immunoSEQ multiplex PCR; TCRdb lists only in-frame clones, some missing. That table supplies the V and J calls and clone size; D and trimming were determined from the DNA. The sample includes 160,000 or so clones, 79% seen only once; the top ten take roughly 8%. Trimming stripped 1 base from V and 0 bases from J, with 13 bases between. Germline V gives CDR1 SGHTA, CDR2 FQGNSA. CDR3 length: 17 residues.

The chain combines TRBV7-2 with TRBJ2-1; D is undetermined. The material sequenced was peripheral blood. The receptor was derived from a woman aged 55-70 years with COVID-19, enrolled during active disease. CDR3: CASSLDGTASSYNEQFF. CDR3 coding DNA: TGTGCCAGCAGCTTAGACGGTACTGCAAGCTCCTACAATGAGCAGTTCTTC.